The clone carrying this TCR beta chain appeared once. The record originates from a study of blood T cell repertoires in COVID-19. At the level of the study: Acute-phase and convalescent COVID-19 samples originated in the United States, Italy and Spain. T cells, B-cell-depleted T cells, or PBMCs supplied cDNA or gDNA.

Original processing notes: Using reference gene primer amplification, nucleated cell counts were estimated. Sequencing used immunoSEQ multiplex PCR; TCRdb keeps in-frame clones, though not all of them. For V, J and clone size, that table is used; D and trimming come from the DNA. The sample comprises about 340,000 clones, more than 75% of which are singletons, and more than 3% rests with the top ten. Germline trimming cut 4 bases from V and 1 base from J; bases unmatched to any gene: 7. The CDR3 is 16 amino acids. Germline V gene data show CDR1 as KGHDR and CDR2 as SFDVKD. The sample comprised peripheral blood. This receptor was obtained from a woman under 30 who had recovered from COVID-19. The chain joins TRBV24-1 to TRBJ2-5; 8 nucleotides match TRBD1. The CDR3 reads CATSDPRGRFQETQYF. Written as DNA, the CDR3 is TGTGCCACCAGTGACCCCAGGGGGCGATTCCAAGAGACCCAGTACTTC.